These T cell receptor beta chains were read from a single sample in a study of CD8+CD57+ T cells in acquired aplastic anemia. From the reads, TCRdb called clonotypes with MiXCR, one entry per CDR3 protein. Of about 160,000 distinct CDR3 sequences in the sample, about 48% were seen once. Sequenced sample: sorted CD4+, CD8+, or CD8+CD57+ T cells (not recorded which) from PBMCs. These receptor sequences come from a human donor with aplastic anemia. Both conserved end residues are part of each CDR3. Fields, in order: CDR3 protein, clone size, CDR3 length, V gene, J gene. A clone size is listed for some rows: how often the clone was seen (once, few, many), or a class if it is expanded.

CASSVGGGGSYEQYF	.	15	TRBV9	TRBJ2-7
CSARSGGLAVTDTQYF	.	16	TRBV20-1	TRBJ2-3
CSARTDTQYF	.	10	TRBV20-1	TRBJ2-3
CAWSFGGGGYEQYF	.	14	TRBV30	TRBJ2-7
CASSPHSQGTQYF	.	13	TRBV27	TRBJ2-5
CASSQDGQGWITDTQYF	many	17	TRBV14	TRBJ2-3
CASSSLQLPNYNEQFF	.	16	TRBV7-1	TRBJ2-1
CASSLESSLEQFF	many	13	TRBV7-9	TRBJ2-1
CASSLYLRQETQYF	.	14	TRBV5-8	TRBJ2-5
CASRLGWGYEQYF	many	13	TRBV27	TRBJ2-7
CASRTGVNTEAFF	many	13	TRBV10-2	TRBJ1-1
CASSSPGEQYF	.	11	TRBV2	TRBJ2-7
CASSRTSGGYEQYF	once	14	TRBV7-2	TRBJ2-7
CATSDLQGGTDTQYF	.	15	TRBV24-1	TRBJ2-3
CATSDFRGSYEQFF	.	14	TRBV24-1	TRBJ2-1
CASASRGTGADEQYF	few	15	TRBV7-9	TRBJ2-7
CAIRKGIAVYEQYF	.	14	TRBV10-3	TRBJ2-7
CASRHTSGNTIYF	.	13	TRBV19	TRBJ1-3
CASSPESGANYGYTF	many	15	TRBV5-1	TRBJ1-2
CASSWLGSNYEQYF	many	14	TRBV6-5	TRBJ2-7